This TCR beta chain emerged from a study of T-cell memory formation after mild COVID-19. Broader study findings: Clones contracting across day 15 to 85 had a balanced CD4/CD8 profile; later expanding clones leaned CD4+. A subset of responding clones appeared in pre-infection memory, suggesting cross-reactive memory joined. Chiefly within CM and EM were the contracting CD4+ clones; CD8+ ones were within EMRA.

On this clonotype: Its antigen is unknown.

Germline-derived CDR1 and CDR2 are KGHSH and LQKENI. The ends were cut back, 3 bases at V and 2 bases at J, with 10 bases in the middle. The CDR3 is 15 amino acids. cDNA libraries for TCR alpha and TCR beta, carrying sample barcodes and UMIs, came from 5'RACE with constant-segment primers. TCRdb reprocessed the 5' RACE reads with MiXCR, giving one entry per CDR3 protein. The repertoire includes about 190,000 distinct CDR3 sequences, about a sixth of them detected once, and 2.4% sits in the top ten. This chain connects TRBV18 to TRBJ2-2; no clear D. This receptor was identified in an adult woman who had mild COVID-19 (a few samples of this study predate the infection). Cell type and time point are not known. The sequenced material came from PBMCs or a T cell subset sorted from them (not recorded which). CDR3 amino acids: CASSPSVLNTGELFF. The CDR3 coding sequence is TGTGCCAGCTCACCCTCGGTCCTTAACACCGGGGAGCTGTTTTTT.